Each of the 10 T cell receptor beta chains below was sequenced from the same sample in a study of shared clonotypes between healthy human individuals. Only in-frame clones appear in the TCRdb table, and some are missing; sequencing was by immunoSEQ multiplex PCR. The sample has around 1 million clones, around 80% seen once. Material for sequencing was memory CD4+ T cells sorted from blood. The subset is: CD45RA-negative fraction. These receptors were collected from a young man in good health.

About this clone itself: Different DNA sequences within this sample yield the same CDR3. The rearrangement uses TRBV7-2 and TRBJ2-6; no clear D. In germline, CDR1 is SGHTA, CDR2 FQGNSA. This CDR3 has 14 residues. V dropped 3 bases and J dropped 1 base, with 4 bases sitting between them. CDR3 nucleotides: TGTGCCAGCAGCTTGGATTCTGGGGCCAACGTCCTGACTTTC. This gives the protein CASSLDSGANVLTF.

The chain couples TRBV5-1 to TRBJ1-6; no definite D call. The germline V gene encodes CDR1 SGHRS and CDR2 YFSETQ. This CDR3 has 14 residues. V lost 5 bases, J lost 5 bases, and 11 bases lay in between. CDR3 in DNA: TGCGCCAGCAGGGTCGAGAAGAATAATTCACCCCTCCACTTT. This encodes CASRVEKNNSPLHF.

The chain is built from TRBV18 and TRBJ2-1; 10 bases match TRBD2. Unmatched junction bases numbered 8, after V lost 6 bases and J lost 3 bases. The CDR3 has 16 amino acids. The V gene's germline CDR1 is KGHSH and CDR2 LQKENI. The CDR3 sequence: CASSRAGGPNYNEQFF. The CDR3 coding sequence is TGTGCCAGCTCCAGAGCGGGGGGGCCGAACTACAATGAGCAGTTCTTC.

The rearrangement uses TRBV2 and TRBJ2-1; 7 nucleotides agree with TRBD1. The V segment lost 6 bases and the J segment 10 bases; nucleotides outside the gene matches: 6. CDR3 length: 12 residues. Germline loops: CDR1 SNHLY, CDR2 FYNNEI. The CDR3 nucleotides are TGTGCCAGCAGAACCATGGACAGGGAGCAGTTCTTC. Encoded protein: CASRTMDREQFF.

The chain uses TRBV4-3 and TRBJ1-4; perhaps TRBD1 as D (5 bases). Germline V gene sequence: CDR1 LGHNA, CDR2 YSLEER. The CDR3 extends over 14 amino acids. V shed 1 base and J shed 8 bases, with 11 bases lying between them. This CDR3 is CASSQGDGGEKLFF. DNA of the CDR3: TGCGCCAGCAGCCAAGGGGACGGCGGGGAAAAACTGTTTTTT.

The chain is built from TRBV28 and TRBJ1-1, with a tentative D call TRBD1 (5 bases). V was clipped by 5 bases and J by 4 bases, with 14 bases between them. Germline V gene lookup returns CDR1 MDHEN and CDR2 SYDVKM. The CDR3 is 14 amino acids. DNA of the CDR3: TGTGCCAGCAGTACTCCGGGACTCTCCACTGAAGCTTTCTTT. Protein: CASSTPGLSTEAFF.

V usage is TRBV19 and J usage is TRBJ2-3; D is possibly TRBD1 (5 bases). V was clipped by 4 bases and J by 6 bases, with 14 bases between them. This CDR3 is 14 amino acids long. Germline CDR1 is LNHDA and CDR2 is SQIVND (reference sequence). The CDR3 DNA sequence: TGTGCCAGTAGTAAACCCCAGGGTGGGGATACGCAGTATTTT. Translated: CASSKPQGGDTQYF.

The chain recombines TRBV7-9 with TRBJ2-1; 8 bases align to TRBD1. V was clipped by 4 bases and J by 5 bases; unmatched bases: 7. The CDR3 length is 15 residues. The germline CDR1 and CDR2 sequences are SEHNR and FQNEAQ (reference sequence). CDR3 protein: CASSWRQGINNEQFF. In DNA, the CDR3 is TGTGCCAGCAGCTGGCGACAGGGGATAAACAATGAGCAGTTCTTC.

The V and J genes are TRBV7-8 and TRBJ2-5; D gene ambiguous. This CDR3 region has 15 residues. V gave up 5 bases and J gave up 0 bases, with 13 bases separating them. CDR1 is SGHVS, CDR2 FQNEAQ, per germline. CDR3 sequence reads: CASSEDTTNQETQYF. CDR3 bases: TGTGCCAGCAGCGAAGACACCACGAACCAAGAGACCCAGTACTTC.

This clone was found many times. The chain joins TRBV5-1 to TRBJ2-3, with D perhaps TRBD1 or TRBD2 (7 bases each). The CDR3 is made up of 15 amino acids. The V gene's germline CDR1 is SGHRS and CDR2 YFSETQ. V lost 3 bases to trimming and J lost 6 bases, with 17 bases between them. The CDR3 sequence: CASSWGGGQSDTQYF. CDR3 in DNA: TGCGCCAGCAGCTGGGGCGGGGGACAGTCGGATACGCAGTATTTT.